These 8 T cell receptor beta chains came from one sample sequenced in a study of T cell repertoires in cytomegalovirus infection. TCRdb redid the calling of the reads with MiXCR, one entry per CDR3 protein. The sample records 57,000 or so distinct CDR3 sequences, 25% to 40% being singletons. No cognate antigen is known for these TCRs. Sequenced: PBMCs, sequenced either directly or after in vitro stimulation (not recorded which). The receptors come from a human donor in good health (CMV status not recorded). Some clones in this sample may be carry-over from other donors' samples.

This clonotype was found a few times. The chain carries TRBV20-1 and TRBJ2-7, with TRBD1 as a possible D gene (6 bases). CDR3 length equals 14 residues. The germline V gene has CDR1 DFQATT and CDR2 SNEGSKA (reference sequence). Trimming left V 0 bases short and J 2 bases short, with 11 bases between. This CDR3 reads CSARDYRDPYEQYF. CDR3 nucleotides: TGCAGTGCTAGAGATTACAGGGACCCCTACGAGCAGTACTTC.

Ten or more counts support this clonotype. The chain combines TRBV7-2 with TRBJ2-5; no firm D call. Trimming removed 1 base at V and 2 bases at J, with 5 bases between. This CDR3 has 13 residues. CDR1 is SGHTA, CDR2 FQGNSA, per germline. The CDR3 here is CASSLGLQETQYF. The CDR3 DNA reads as TGTGCCAGCAGCTTAGGGCTACAAGAGACCCAGTACTTC.

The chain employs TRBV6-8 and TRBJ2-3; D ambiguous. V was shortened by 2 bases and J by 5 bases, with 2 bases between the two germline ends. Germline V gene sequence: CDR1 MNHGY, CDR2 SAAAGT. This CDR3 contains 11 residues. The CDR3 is CASSYGDTQYF. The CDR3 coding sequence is TGTGCCAGCAGTTACGGAGATACGCAGTATTTT.

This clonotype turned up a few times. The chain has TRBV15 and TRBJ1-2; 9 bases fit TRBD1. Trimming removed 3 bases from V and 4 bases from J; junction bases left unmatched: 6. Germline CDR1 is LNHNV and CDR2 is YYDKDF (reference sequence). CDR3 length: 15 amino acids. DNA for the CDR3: TGTGCCACCAGCAGGGCCCCGGGACAGGGCTATGGCTACACCTTC. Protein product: CATSRAPGQGYGYTF.

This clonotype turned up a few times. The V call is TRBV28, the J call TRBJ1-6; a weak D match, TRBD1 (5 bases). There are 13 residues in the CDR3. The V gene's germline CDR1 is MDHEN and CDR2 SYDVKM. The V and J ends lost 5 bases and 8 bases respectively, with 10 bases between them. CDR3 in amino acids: CASSAGTDSPLHF. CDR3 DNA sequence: TGTGCCAGCAGTGCCGGGACCGATTCACCCCTCCACTTT.

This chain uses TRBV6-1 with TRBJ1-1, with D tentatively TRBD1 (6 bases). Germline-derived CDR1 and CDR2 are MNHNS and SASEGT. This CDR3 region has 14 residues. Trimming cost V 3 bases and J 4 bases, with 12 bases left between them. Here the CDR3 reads CASSEKGEVTEAFF. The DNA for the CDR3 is TGTGCCAGCAGTGAGAAGGGGGAGGTCACTGAAGCTTTCTTT.

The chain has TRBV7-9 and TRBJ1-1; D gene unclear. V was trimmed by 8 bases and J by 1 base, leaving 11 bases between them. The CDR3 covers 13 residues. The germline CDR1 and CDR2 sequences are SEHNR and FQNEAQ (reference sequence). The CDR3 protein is CASHLEWNTEAFF. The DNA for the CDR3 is TGTGCCAGCCATTTGGAGTGGAACACTGAAGCTTTCTTT.

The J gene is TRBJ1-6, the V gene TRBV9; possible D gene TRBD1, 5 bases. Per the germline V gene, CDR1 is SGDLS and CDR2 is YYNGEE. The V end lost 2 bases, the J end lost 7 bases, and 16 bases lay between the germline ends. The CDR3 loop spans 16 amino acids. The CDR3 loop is CASSVGPGVGNSPLHF. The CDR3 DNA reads TGTGCCAGCAGCGTGGGACCTGGGGTTGGGAATTCACCCCTCCACTTT. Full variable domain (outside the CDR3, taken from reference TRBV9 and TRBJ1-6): DSGVTQTPKHLITATGQRVTLRCSPRSGDLSVYWYQQSLDQGLQFLIQYYNGEERAKGNILERFSAQQFPDLHSELNLSSLELGDSALYFCASSVGPGVGNSPLHFGNGTRLTVT.